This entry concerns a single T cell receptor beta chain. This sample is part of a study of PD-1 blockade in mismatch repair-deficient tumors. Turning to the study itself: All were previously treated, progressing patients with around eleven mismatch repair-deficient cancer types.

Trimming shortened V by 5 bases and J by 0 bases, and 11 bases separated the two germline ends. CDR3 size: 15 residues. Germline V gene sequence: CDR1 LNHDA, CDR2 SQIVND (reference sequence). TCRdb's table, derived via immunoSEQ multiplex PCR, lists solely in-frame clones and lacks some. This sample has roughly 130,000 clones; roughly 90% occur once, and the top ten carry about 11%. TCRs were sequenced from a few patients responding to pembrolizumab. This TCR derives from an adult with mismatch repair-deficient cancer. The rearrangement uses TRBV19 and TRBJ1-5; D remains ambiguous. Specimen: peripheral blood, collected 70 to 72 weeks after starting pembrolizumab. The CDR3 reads CASSYSSASNQPQHF. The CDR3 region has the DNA TGTGCCAGTAGTTATTCGTCAGCTAGCAATCAGCCCCAGCATTTT.